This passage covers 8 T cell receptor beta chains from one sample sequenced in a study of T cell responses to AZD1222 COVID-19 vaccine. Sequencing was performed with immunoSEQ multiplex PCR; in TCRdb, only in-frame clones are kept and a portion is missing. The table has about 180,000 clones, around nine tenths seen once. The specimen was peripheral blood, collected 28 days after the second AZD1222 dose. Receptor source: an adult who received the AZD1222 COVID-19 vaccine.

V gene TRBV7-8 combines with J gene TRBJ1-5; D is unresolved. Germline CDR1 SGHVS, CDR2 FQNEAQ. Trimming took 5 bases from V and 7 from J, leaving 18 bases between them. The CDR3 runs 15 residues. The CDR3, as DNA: TGTGCCAGCAGCCCCACTGGGGTCGGCGGGCAGCCCCAGCATTTT. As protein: CASSPTGVGGQPQHF.

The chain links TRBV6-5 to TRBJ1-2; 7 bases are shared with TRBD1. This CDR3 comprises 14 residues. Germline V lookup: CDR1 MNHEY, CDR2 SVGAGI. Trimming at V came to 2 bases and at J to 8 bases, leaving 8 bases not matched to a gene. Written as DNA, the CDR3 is TGTGCCAGCAGTTACCAAAGGGGGCCGGGCGGCTACACCTTC. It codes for CASSYQRGPGGYTF.

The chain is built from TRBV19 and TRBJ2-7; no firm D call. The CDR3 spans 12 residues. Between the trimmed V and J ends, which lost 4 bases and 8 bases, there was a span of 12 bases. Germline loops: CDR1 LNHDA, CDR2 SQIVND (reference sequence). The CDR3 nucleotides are TGTGCCAGTAGTACCGATTATCAGCAGCAGTACTTC. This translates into CASSTDYQQQYF. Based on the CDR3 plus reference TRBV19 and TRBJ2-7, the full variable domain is DGGITQSPKYLFRKEGQNVTLSCEQNLNHDAMYWYRQDPGQGLRLIYYSQIVNDFQKGDIAEGYSVSREKKESFPLTVTSAQKNPTAFYLCASSTDYQQQYFGPGTRLTVT.

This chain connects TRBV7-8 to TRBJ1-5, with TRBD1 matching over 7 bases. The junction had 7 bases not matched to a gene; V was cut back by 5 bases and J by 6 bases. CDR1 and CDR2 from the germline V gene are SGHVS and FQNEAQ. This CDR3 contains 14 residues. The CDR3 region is CASSPRDRSQPQHF. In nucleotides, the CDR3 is TGTGCCAGCAGCCCCCGGGACAGAAGTCAGCCCCAGCATTTT.

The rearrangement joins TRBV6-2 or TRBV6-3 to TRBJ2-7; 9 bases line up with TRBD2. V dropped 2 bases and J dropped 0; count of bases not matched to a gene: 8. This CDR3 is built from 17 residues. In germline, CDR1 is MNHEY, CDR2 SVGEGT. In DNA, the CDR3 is TGTGCCAGCAGTTACAGGCTAGCGGGGCGAAACTCCTACGAGCAGTACTTC. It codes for CASSYRLAGRNSYEQYF.

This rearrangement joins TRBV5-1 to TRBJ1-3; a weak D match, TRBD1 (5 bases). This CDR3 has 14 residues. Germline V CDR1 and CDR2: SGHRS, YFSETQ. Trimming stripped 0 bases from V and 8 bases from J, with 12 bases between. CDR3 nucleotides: TGCGCCAGCAGCTTGGAAGGGGAGGGACACACCATATATTTT. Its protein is CASSLEGEGHTIYF.

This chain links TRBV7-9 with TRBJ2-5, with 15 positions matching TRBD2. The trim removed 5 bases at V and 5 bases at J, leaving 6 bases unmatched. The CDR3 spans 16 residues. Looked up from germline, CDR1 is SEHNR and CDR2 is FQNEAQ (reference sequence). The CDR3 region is CASSPGLAGGPETQYF. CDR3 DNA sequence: TGTGCCAGCAGCCCGGGACTAGCGGGGGGCCCGGAGACCCAGTACTTC.

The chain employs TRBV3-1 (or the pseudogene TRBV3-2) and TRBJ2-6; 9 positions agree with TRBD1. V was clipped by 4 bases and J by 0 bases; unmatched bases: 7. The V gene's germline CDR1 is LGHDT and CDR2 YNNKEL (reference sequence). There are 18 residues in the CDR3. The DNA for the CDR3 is TGTGCCAGCAGCCGAGGACAGGGGCTAATCTCTGGGGCCAACGTCCTGACTTTC. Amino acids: CASSRGQGLISGANVLTF.